The T cell receptor beta chain described here comes from a study of sequential checkpoint blockade in melanoma. Study-wide background: TCRbeta immunosequencing was performed on DNA from roughly 90 pretreatment melanoma tumor samples. Matched biopsies came pretreatment and at week 13 for twenty-two patients.

The germline gives CDR1 SGHVS, CDR2 FNYEAQ. The CDR3 runs 15 residues. The V end lost 2 bases, the J end lost 1 base, and 8 bases lay between the germline ends. This clone was recorded a few times. Its antigen remains unidentified. Study conclusions and caveats: In arm A, pretreatment tumor clonality was associated with response. Clinical benefit was about 30 times likelier when tumor T-cell fraction and clonality increased.

Clones were sequenced by immunoSEQ multiplex PCR, and TCRdb holds only the in-frame ones, with some missing. The data show more than 30,000 clones, roughly a third seen once. The treatment was: randomized to nivolumab then ipilimumab (arm A) or the reverse (arm B). The sample consisted of tumor tissue (inferred from file names), taken from a patient given nivolumab and ipilimumab in sequence. This clonotype originated in a human donor with melanoma. J is TRBJ2-2 and V is TRBV7-6; no firm D call. CDR3 amino acids: CASSLRYWNTGELFF. The DNA of the CDR3 is TGTGCCAGCAGCTTAAGGTACTGGAACACCGGGGAGCTGTTTTTT.